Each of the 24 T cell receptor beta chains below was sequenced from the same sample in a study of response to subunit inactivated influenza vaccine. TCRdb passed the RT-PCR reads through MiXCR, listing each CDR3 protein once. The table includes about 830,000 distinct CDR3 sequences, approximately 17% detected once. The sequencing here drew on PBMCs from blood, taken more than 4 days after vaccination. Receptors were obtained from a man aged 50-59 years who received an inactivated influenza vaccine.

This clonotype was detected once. The CDR3 coding sequence is TGTGCCACCAGCAGCTTGGCGGGAGTTAACACAGATACGCAGTATTTT. Protein product: CATSSLAGVNTDTQYF. The V call is TRBV15, the J call TRBJ2-3; 7 bases agree with TRBD2. There are 16 residues in the CDR3. Germline CDR1 and CDR2: LNHNV and YYDKDF (reference sequence). V dropped 3 bases and J dropped 2; count of bases not matched to a gene: 8.

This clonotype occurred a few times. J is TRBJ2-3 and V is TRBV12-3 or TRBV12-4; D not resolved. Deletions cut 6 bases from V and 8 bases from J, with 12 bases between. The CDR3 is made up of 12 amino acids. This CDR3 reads CASSEAPGTQYF. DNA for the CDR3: TGTGCCAGCAGCGAAGCACCGGGTACGCAGTATTTT.

The CDR3 reads CASSQETSGSSRQYF. The CDR3 DNA follows: TGCGCCAGCAGCCAGGAGACTAGCGGGAGCAGTAGGCAGTATTTT. The rearrangement uses TRBV4-3 and TRBJ2-3, with 12 bases aligning to TRBD2. Germline V CDR1 and CDR2: LGHNA, YSLEER. V dropped 3 bases and J dropped 11; count of bases not matched to a gene: 9. This CDR3 region has 15 residues.

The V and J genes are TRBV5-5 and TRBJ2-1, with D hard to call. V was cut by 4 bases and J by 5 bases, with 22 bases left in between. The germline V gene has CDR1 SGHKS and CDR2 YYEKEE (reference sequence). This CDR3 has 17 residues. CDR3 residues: CASSRVGLPSRDNEQFF. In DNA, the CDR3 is TGTGCCAGCAGCCGGGTGGGGTTGCCCTCAAGGGACAATGAGCAGTTCTTC.

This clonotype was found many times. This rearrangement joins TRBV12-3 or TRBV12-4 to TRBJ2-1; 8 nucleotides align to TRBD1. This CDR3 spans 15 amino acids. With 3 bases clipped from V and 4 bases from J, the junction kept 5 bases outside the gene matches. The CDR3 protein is CASSLGGQGYNEQFF. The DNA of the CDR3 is TGTGCCAGCAGTTTGGGTGGACAGGGTTACAATGAGCAGTTCTTC.

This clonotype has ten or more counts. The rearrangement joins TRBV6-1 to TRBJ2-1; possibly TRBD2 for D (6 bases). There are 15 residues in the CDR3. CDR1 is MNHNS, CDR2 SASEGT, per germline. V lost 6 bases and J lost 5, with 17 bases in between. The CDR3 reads CASSSIGLTNNEQFF. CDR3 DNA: TGTGCCAGCAGCTCCATTGGACTAACCAACAATGAGCAGTTCTTC.

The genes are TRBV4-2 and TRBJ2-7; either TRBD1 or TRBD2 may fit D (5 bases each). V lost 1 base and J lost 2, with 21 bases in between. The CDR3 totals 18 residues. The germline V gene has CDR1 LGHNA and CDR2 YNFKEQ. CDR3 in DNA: TGTGCCAGCAGCCAAGTAGCAGCAGTCCGGGGCGTCGCCTACGAGCAGTACTTC. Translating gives CASSQVAAVRGVAYEQYF.

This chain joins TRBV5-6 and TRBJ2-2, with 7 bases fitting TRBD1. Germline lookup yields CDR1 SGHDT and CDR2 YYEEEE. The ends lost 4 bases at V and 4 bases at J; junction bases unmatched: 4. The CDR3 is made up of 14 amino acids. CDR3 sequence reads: CASSNPGGTGELFF. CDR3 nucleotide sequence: TGTGCCAGCAGCAACCCAGGGGGCACCGGGGAGCTGTTTTTT.

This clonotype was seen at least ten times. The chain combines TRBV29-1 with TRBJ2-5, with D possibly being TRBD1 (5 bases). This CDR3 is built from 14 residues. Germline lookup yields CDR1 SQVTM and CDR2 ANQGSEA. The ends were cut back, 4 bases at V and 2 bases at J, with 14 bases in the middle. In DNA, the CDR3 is TGCAGCGTTGGGGTAGGGGCTAGGCAAGAGACCCAGTACTTC. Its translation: CSVGVGARQETQYF.

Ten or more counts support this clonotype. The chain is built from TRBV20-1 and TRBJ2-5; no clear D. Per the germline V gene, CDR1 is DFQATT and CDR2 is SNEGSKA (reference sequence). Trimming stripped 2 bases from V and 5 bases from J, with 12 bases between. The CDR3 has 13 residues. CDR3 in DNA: TGCAGTGCTAGAAGAGGTGTCGGGGAGACCCAGTACTTC. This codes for CSARRGVGETQYF.

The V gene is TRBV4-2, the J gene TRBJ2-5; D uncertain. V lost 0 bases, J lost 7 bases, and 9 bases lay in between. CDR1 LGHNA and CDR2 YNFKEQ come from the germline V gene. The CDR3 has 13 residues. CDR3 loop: CASSQELVGTQYF. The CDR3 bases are TGTGCCAGCAGCCAAGAATTAGTGGGGACCCAGTACTTC.

The CDR3 DNA follows: TGTGCCAGCAGCGCGACGGTAAAGGGGATCGAGCAGTACTTC. This codes for CASSATVKGIEQYF. This sequence joins TRBV27 and TRBJ2-7, with D possibly being TRBD1 (5 bases). Trimming left V 6 bases short and J 6 bases short, with 18 bases between. The CDR3 extends over 14 amino acids. Germline V gene sequence: CDR1 MNHEY, CDR2 SMNVEV (reference sequence).

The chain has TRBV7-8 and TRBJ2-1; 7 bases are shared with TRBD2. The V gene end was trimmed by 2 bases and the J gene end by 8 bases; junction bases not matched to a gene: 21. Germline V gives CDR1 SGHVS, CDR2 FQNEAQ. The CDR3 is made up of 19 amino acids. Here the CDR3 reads CASSLSRSRREQIRDEQFF. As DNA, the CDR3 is TGTGCCAGCAGCTTAAGCCGCTCACGGCGGGAGCAGATCCGCGATGAGCAGTTCTTC.

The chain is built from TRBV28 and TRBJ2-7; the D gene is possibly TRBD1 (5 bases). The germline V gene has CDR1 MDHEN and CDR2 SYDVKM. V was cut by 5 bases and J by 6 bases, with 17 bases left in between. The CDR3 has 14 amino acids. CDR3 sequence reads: CASSQPTTGSEQYF. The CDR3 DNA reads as TGTGCCAGCAGTCAGCCCACCACAGGTAGCGAGCAGTACTTC.

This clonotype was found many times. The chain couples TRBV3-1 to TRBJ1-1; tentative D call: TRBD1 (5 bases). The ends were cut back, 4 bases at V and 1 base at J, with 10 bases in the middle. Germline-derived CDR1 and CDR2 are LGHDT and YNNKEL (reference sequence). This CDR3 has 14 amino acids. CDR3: CASSPTVENTEAFF. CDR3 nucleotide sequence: TGTGCCAGCAGCCCGACAGTGGAGAACACTGAAGCTTTCTTT.

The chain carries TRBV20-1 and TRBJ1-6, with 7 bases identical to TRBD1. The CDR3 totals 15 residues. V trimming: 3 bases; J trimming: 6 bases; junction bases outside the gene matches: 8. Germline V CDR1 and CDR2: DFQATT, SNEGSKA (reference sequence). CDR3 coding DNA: TGCAGTGCTAGGGACACCAGGGGGAGTAATTCACCCCTCCACTTT. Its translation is CSARDTRGSNSPLHF.

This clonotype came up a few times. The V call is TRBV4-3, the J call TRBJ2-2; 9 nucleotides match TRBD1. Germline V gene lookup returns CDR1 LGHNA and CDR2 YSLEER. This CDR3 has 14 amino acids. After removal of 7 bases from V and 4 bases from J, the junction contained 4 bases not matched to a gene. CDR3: CASNDRGITGELFF. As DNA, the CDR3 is TGCGCCAGCAACGACAGGGGGATCACCGGGGAGCTGTTTTTT.

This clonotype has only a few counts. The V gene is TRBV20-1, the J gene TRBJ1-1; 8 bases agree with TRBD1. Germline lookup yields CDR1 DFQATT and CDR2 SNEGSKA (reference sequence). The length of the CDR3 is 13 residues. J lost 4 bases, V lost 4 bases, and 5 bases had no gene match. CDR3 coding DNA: TGCAGTGCTACGACAGGGGAAGTCACTGAAGCTTTCTTT. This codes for CSATTGEVTEAFF.

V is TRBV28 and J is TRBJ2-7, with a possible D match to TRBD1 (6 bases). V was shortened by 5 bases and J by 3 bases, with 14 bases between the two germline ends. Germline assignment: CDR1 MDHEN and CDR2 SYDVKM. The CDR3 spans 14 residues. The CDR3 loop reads CASSEGQSHYEQYF. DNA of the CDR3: TGTGCCAGCAGTGAAGGACAGTCCCACTACGAGCAGTACTTC.

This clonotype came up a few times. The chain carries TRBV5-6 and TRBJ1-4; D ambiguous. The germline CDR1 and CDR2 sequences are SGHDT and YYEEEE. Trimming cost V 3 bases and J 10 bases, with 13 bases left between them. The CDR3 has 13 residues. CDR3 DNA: TGTGCCAGCAGCTCCCGGGGTGCGGGAAAACTGTTTTTT. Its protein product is CASSSRGAGKLFF.

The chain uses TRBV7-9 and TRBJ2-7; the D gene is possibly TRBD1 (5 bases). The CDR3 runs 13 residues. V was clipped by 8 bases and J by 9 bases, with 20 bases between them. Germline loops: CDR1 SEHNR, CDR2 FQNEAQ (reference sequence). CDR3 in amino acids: CASSRGSNPGQYF. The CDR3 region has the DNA TGTGCCAGCTCAAGGGGCTCTAACCCAGGGCAGTACTTC.

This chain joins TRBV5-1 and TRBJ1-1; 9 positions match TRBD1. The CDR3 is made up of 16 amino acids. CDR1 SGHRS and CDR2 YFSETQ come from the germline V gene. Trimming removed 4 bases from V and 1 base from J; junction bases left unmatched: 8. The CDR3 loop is CASSRRDRVTNTEAFF. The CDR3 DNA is TGCGCCAGCAGCCGCCGGGACAGGGTGACGAACACTGAAGCTTTCTTT.

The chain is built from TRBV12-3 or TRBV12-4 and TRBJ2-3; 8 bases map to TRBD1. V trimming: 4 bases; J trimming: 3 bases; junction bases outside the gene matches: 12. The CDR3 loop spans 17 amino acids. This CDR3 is CASSSLRTGMGTDTQYF. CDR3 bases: TGTGCCAGCAGTTCACTTAGGACAGGGATGGGTACAGATACGCAGTATTTT.

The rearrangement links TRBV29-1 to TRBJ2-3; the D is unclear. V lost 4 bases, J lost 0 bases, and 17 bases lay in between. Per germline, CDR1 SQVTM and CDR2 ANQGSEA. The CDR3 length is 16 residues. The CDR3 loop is CSVAQFVKRSTDTQYF. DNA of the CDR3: TGCAGCGTTGCCCAATTTGTTAAGAGAAGCACAGATACGCAGTATTTT.